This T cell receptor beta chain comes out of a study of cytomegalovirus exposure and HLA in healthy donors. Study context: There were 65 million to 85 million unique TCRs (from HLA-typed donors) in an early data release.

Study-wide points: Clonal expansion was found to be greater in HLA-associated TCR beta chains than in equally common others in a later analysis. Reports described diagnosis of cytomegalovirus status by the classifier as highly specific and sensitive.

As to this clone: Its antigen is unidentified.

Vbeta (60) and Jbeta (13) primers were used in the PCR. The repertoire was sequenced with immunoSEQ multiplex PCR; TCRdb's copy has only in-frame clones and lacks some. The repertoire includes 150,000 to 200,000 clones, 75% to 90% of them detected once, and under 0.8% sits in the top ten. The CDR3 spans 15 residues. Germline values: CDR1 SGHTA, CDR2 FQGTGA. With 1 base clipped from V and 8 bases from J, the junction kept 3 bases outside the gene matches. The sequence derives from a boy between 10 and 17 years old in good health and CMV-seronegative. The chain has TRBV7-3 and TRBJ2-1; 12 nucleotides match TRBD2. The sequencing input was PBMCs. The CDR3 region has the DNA TGTGCCAGCAGCTTAAGGAGACTAGCGGGAGATGAGCAGTTCTTC. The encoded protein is CASSLRRLAGDEQFF.